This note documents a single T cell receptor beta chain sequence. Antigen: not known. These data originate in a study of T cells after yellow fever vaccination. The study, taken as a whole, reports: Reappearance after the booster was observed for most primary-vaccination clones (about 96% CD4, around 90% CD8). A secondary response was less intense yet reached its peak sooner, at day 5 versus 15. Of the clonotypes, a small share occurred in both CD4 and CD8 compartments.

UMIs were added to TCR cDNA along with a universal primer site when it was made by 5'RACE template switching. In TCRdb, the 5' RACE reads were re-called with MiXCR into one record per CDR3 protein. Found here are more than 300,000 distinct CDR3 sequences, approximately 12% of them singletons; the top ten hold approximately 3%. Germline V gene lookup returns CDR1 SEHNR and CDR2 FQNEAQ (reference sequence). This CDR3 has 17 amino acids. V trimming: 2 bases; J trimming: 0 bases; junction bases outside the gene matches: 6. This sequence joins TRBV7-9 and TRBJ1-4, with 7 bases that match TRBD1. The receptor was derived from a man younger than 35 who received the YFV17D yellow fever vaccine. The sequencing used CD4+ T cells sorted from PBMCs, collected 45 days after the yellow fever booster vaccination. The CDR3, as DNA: TGTGCCAGCAGCTTAAGAGGGGGCGCCCCAACTAATGAAAAACTGTTTTTT. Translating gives CASSLRGGAPTNEKLFF.